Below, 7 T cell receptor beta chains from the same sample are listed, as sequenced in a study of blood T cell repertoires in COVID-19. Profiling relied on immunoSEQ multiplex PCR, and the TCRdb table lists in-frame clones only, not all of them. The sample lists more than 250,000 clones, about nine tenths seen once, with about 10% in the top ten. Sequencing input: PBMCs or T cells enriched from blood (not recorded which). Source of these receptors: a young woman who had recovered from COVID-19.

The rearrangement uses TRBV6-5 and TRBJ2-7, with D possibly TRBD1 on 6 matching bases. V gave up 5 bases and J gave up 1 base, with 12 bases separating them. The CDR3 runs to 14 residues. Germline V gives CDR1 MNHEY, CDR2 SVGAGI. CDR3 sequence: CASSLDSASYEQYF. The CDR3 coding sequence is TGTGCCAGCAGTCTGGACAGCGCTTCCTACGAGCAGTACTTC.

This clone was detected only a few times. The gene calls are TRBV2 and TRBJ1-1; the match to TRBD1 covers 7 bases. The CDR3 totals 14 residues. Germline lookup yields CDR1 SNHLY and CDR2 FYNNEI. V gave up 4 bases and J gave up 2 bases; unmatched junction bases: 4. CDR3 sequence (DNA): TGTGCCAGCAGTGCGAACAGGGGTAACACTGAAGCTTTCTTT. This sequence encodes CASSANRGNTEAFF. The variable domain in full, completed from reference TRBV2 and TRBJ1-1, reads EPEVTQTPSHQVTQMGQEVILRCVPISNHLYFYWYRQILGQKVEFLVSFYNNEISEKSEIFDDQFSVERPDGSNFTLKIRSTKLEDSAMYFCASSANRGNTEAFFGQGTRLTVV.

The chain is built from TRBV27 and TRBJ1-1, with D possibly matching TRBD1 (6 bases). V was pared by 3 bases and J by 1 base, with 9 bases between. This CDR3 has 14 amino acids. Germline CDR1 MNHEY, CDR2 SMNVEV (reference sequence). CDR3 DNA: TGTGCCAGCAGTTTGTACAGGGAGAACACTGAAGCTTTCTTT. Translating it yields CASSLYRENTEAFF.

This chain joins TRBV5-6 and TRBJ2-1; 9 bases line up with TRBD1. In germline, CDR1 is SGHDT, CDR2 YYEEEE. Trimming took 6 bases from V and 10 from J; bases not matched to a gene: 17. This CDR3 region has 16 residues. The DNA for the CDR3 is TGTGCCAGCACCCTAAAGCCGACAGGGGGTAGGTACGAGCAGTTCTTC. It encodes CASTLKPTGGRYEQFF.

The CDR3 sequence: CASSVSIQDRLAGNTIYF. The CDR3 DNA reads TGTGCCAGCAGCGTATCCATCCAAGACAGGTTGGCCGGAAACACCATATATTTT. The rearrangement links TRBV9 to TRBJ1-3, with D perhaps matching TRBD1 (6 bases). The CDR3 consists of 18 residues. CDR1 and CDR2 from the germline V gene are SGDLS and YYNGEE. V was trimmed by 1 base and J by 4 bases, leaving 21 bases between them.

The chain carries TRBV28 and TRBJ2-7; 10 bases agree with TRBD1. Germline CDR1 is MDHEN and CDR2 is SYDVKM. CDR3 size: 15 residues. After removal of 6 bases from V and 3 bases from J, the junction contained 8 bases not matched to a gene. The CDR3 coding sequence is TGTGCCAGCAGACACCGGACAGGGGGGGGCTACGAGCAGTACTTC. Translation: CASRHRTGGGYEQYF.

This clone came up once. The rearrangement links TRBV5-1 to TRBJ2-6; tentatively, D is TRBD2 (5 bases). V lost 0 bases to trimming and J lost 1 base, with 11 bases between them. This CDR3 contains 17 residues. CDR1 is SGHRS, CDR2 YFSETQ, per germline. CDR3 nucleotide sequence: TGCGCCAGCAGCTTGGCGCGGGCGGCGTCTGGGGCCAACGTCCTGACTTTC. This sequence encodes CASSLARAASGANVLTF.